This T cell receptor beta chain is drawn from a study of T cell changes during pregnancy in multiple sclerosis. Generated by immunoSEQ multiplex PCR, the TCRdb table keeps only in-frame clones and is missing some. The sample holds about 36,000 clones, more than 70% seen once. V trimming: 3 bases; J trimming: 4 bases; junction bases outside the gene matches: 7. Germline loops: CDR1 SGHNT, CDR2 YYREEE (reference sequence). The CDR3 consists of 16 residues. The origin of this receptor is a female donor with multiple sclerosis, enrolled in a pregnancy study. The source was CD4+ T cells from peripheral blood mononuclear cells, collected in the first trimester of pregnancy. The chain joins TRBV5-4 to TRBJ2-2; the match to TRBD1 covers 9 bases. The CDR3 loop reads CASSSGTGLATGELFF. CDR3 in DNA: TGTGCCAGCAGCTCCGGGACAGGGTTGGCCACCGGGGAGCTGTTTTTT.